Presented here are 26 T cell receptor beta chains from one specimen sequenced in a study of radiation and T cells in renal cell carcinoma. Time point reported: blood 2 weeks post-SBRT. Treatment described: 15 Gy SBRT to primary tumor, nephrectomy 4 weeks later. Sequencing used immunoSEQ multiplex PCR; TCRdb keeps in-frame clones, though not all of them. The data show about 130,000 clones, around nine tenths seen once. Sequenced material: blood, taken from a patient whose treatment included radiotherapy and nephrectomy. Receptors were obtained from a woman in her seventies with renal cell carcinoma.

This clone came up once. This chain links TRBV14 with TRBJ1-5; no definite D call. Germline values: CDR1 SGHDN, CDR2 FVKESK. The V gene lost 5 bases and the J gene lost 3 bases, with 14 bases spanning the gap. The length of the CDR3 is 15 residues. This CDR3 reads CASSKHAGNNQPQHF. As DNA, the CDR3 is TGTGCCAGCAGCAAACACGCGGGTAACAATCAGCCCCAGCATTTT. Variable domain in full (rest from reference TRBV14 and TRBJ1-5): EAGVTQFPSHSVIEKGQTVTLRCDPISGHDNLYWYRRVMGKEIKFLLHFVKESKQDESGMPNNRFLAERTGGTYSTLKVQPAELEDSGVYFCASSKHAGNNQPQHFGDGTRLSIL.

V is TRBV6-6 and J is TRBJ1-6, with D perhaps TRBD1 (5 bases). From germline, CDR1 is MNHNY and CDR2 SVGAGI (reference sequence). The CDR3 loop spans 14 amino acids. V gave up 6 bases and J gave up 3 bases, with 9 bases separating them. The CDR3 DNA sequence: TGTGCCAGCAGGGACACCCTCTATAATTCACCCCTCCACTTT. It translates to CASRDTLYNSPLHF.

The chain uses TRBV11-1 and TRBJ2-1, with D perhaps being TRBD1 or TRBD2 (5 bases each). The CDR3 is made up of 16 amino acids. V was clipped by 5 bases and J by 5 bases, with 19 bases between them. The germline V gene has CDR1 SGHAT and CDR2 FQDESV (reference sequence). CDR3 protein: CASSPPGTLSNNEQFF. CDR3 DNA sequence: TGTGCCAGCAGCCCTCCCGGGACCCTATCTAACAATGAGCAGTTCTTC.

The chain is built from TRBV4-1 and TRBJ1-2, with D hard to call. CDR3 size: 13 residues. V was clipped by 0 bases and J by 5 bases, with 7 bases between them. Germline V gene data show CDR1 as MGHRA and CDR2 as YSYEKL. For the CDR3, the DNA is TGCGCCAGCAGCCAAGACAGCCCTTATGGCTACACCTTC. This encodes CASSQDSPYGYTF.

The chain combines TRBV20-1 with TRBJ2-3, with D unclear. CDR3 length: 10 residues. V was trimmed by 3 bases and J by 4 bases, leaving 2 bases between them. CDR1 DFQATT and CDR2 SNEGSKA come from the germline V gene (reference sequence). This CDR3 reads CSASSDTQYF. CDR3 nucleotide sequence: TGCAGTGCTAGCTCAGATACGCAGTATTTT.

The rearrangement links TRBV6-6 to TRBJ1-1; 10 nucleotides line up with TRBD1. J was trimmed by 1 base and V by 6 bases; bases with no gene match: 8. CDR1 and CDR2 from the germline V gene are MNHNY and SVGAGI (reference sequence). CDR3 length: 16 amino acids. In nucleotides, the CDR3 is TGTGCCAGCAGCTTTAGACAGGGGGCAAAGAACACTGAAGCTTTCTTT. This translates into CASSFRQGAKNTEAFF.

This chain links TRBV6-5 with TRBJ2-7; 7 bases line up with TRBD2. V lost 10 bases to trimming and J lost 4 bases; unmatched junction nucleotides: 7. Germline CDR1 is MNHEY and CDR2 is SVGAGI. The CDR3 loop spans 12 amino acids. CDR3: CATRGGVYEQYF. CDR3 DNA: TGTGCCACTAGGGGAGGGGTATACGAGCAGTACTTC.

The chain couples TRBV30 to TRBJ2-2; perhaps TRBD2 as D (5 bases). The CDR3 is made up of 13 amino acids. CDR1 is GTSNPN and CDR2 is SVGIG in the germline V gene (reference sequence). Trimming took 2 bases from V and 6 from J, leaving 10 bases between them. The CDR3 reads CAWSKGSAGELFF. As DNA, the CDR3 is TGTGCCTGGAGTAAAGGGAGTGCCGGGGAGCTGTTTTTT.

V usage is TRBV28 and J usage is TRBJ1-2, with a possible D match to TRBD1 (5 bases). The CDR3 runs 15 residues. V lost 7 bases, J lost 4 bases, and 19 bases lay in between. Germline V gene data show CDR1 as MDHEN and CDR2 as SYDVKM. The CDR3 DNA reads TGTGCCAGCACCCTTCAGGGATCGGGTAGCTATGGCTACACCTTC. This encodes CASTLQGSGSYGYTF.

The chain is built from TRBV6-1 and TRBJ1-2; maybe TRBD1 (5 bases). Germline V lookup: CDR1 MNHNS, CDR2 SASEGT. The CDR3 length is 15 residues. V gave up 5 bases and J gave up 8 bases, with 21 bases separating them. This CDR3 reads CASSPRQPILQGYTF. In nucleotides, the CDR3 is TGTGCCAGCAGTCCTAGACAGCCTATTCTCCAAGGCTACACCTTC.

The gene calls are TRBV5-6 and TRBJ2-7, with 9 bases that match TRBD1. The CDR3 length is 14 residues. In germline, CDR1 is SGHDT, CDR2 YYEEEE. With 2 bases clipped from V and 1 base from J, the junction kept 1 base outside the gene matches. Here the CDR3 DNA reads TGTGCCAGCAGCTTCGGGACAGGGTCCTACGAGCAGTACTTC. Protein: CASSFGTGSYEQYF.

V and J are TRBV2 and TRBJ1-1; TRBD1 matches at 8 bases. V was clipped by 10 bases and J by 1 base; unmatched bases: 14. The CDR3 contains 16 residues. The germline V gene encodes CDR1 SNHLY and CDR2 FYNNEI. CDR3 region: CATPRGQGARNTEAFF. In DNA form, the CDR3 reads TGTGCCACCCCAAGAGGGCAGGGGGCAAGGAACACTGAAGCTTTCTTT. Variable domain in full (rest from reference TRBV2 and TRBJ1-1): EPEVTQTPSHQVTQMGQEVILRCVPISNHLYFYWYRQILGQKVEFLVSFYNNEISEKSEIFDDQFSVERPDGSNFTLKIRSTKLEDSAMYFCATPRGQGARNTEAFFGQGTRLTVV.

The chain recombines TRBV20-1 with TRBJ2-5; no reliable D call. This CDR3 is built from 11 residues. The V end lost 5 bases, the J end lost 0 bases, and 4 bases lay between the germline ends. The germline V gene encodes CDR1 DFQATT and CDR2 SNEGSKA (reference sequence). CDR3 protein: CSAQHQETQYF. The CDR3 DNA reads TGCAGTGCTCAGCACCAAGAGACCCAGTACTTC.

The V call is TRBV9, the J call TRBJ2-1; D is perhaps TRBD1 (5 bases). The germline gives CDR1 SGDLS, CDR2 YYNGEE. The CDR3 loop spans 16 amino acids. V lost 4 bases, J lost 0 bases, and 14 bases lay in between. The CDR3: CASSSRQQNSYNEQFF. The DNA for the CDR3 is TGTGCCAGCAGCTCACGACAGCAAAACTCCTACAATGAGCAGTTCTTC.

V gene TRBV23-1 combines with J gene TRBJ2-7; 7 bases are shared with TRBD1. TRBV23-1 is recorded as an ORF, its role being uncertain. With 6 bases clipped from V and 4 bases from J, the junction kept 3 bases outside the gene matches. The CDR3 extends over 12 amino acids. The CDR3 loop is CASSQGDYEQYF. The CDR3 DNA follows: TGCGCCAGCAGCCAGGGGGATTACGAGCAGTACTTC.

CDR3 region: CASSLPRGSMNTEAFF. As DNA, the CDR3 is TGTGCCAGCAGTTTACCCAGGGGATCGATGAACACTGAAGCTTTCTTT. The chain combines TRBV28 with TRBJ1-1, with a possible D match to TRBD1 (6 bases). The CDR3 spans 16 residues. With 2 bases removed from V and 0 bases from J, the gap between germline ends came to 13 bases. The germline V gene has CDR1 MDHEN and CDR2 SYDVKM.

This clone appeared a few times. CDR3 bases: TGTGCCAGCAGCCAAGGGACATATAATTCACCCCTCCACTTT. As protein: CASSQGTYNSPLHF. The V call is TRBV4-2, the J call TRBJ1-6, with D possibly being TRBD1 (5 bases). Per the germline V gene, CDR1 is LGHNA and CDR2 is YNFKEQ. Between the trimmed V and J ends, which lost 1 base and 4 bases, there was a span of 5 bases. This CDR3 is built from 14 residues.

This chain joins TRBV7-8 and TRBJ2-1, with TRBD2 matching over 7 bases. Germline V lookup: CDR1 SGHVS, CDR2 FQNEAQ. V gave up 5 bases and J gave up 0 bases; unmatched junction bases: 7. The CDR3 is 16 residues long. In nucleotides, the CDR3 is TGTGCCAGCAGCAAACTAGCGACGAGCTCCTACAATGAGCAGTTCTTC. Translated: CASSKLATSSYNEQFF.

This clone was recorded once. The V gene is TRBV14, the J gene TRBJ1-2; no reliable D call. V was cut by 3 bases and J by 1 base, with 6 bases left in between. The CDR3 is 13 amino acids. Germline V gene lookup returns CDR1 SGHDN and CDR2 FVKESK. The CDR3, as DNA: TGTGCCAGCAGCCACATCCTTAACTATGGCTACACCTTC. Translated: CASSHILNYGYTF.

This clone was observed a single time. In DNA form, the CDR3 reads TGCAGCGTTGTGGCAGGACCCGCCTACGAGCAGTACTTC. It codes for CSVVAGPAYEQYF. V and J are TRBV29-1 and TRBJ2-7; no firm D call. V was trimmed by 4 bases and J by 2 bases, leaving 12 bases between them. This CDR3 has 13 residues. In germline, CDR1 is SQVTM, CDR2 ANQGSEA.

The rearrangement links TRBV23-1 to TRBJ2-5; no reliable D call. TRBV23-1 belongs to the ORF category, with a function that is uncertain. V lost 3 bases and J lost 2, with 13 bases in between. The CDR3 sequence is 15 residues long. CDR3 loop: CASSQPDRVQETQYF. Here the CDR3 DNA reads TGCGCCAGCAGTCAGCCGGATCGTGTGCAAGAGACCCAGTACTTC.

The chain uses TRBV7-2 and TRBJ2-7, with 10 bases that match TRBD2. The CDR3 is made up of 15 amino acids. The junction had 2 bases not matched to a gene; V was cut back by 1 base and J by 2 bases. Germline loops: CDR1 SGHTA, CDR2 FQGNSA. CDR3 sequence (DNA): TGTGCCAGCAGCTTAGGGCTAGCGGGGGCCTACGAGCAGTACTTC. Translated: CASSLGLAGAYEQYF.

This chain uses TRBV11-1 with TRBJ2-7, with D perhaps matching TRBD2 (5 bases). The CDR3 consists of 15 residues. Germline CDR1 reads SGHAT; CDR2 reads FQDESV (reference sequence). V dropped 0 bases and J dropped 1 base, with 10 bases sitting between them. The CDR3 DNA reads TGTGCCAGCAGCTTAGCCGGGAAGTTATCCTACGAGCAGTACTTC. It yields the protein CASSLAGKLSYEQYF.

CDR3 in amino acids: CSVTLTGVGYGYTF. CDR3 DNA: TGCAGCGTTACCCTAACAGGGGTAGGCTATGGCTACACCTTC. This chain joins TRBV29-1 and TRBJ1-2; 7 nucleotides line up with TRBD1. The J segment lost 4 bases and the V segment lost 5 bases, leaving 10 bases of the junction unmatched. The CDR3 runs 14 residues. Germline CDR1 reads SQVTM; CDR2 reads ANQGSEA.

This chain links TRBV14 with TRBJ2-1; 9 positions agree with TRBD1. Germline assignment: CDR1 SGHDN and CDR2 FVKESK. V dropped 4 bases and J dropped 5; count of bases not matched to a gene: 9. This CDR3 is built from 16 residues. The CDR3 DNA is TGTGCCAGCAGCCCATTCCGGGACAGGGACAACAATGAGCAGTTCTTC. It is translated as CASSPFRDRDNNEQFF.

V and J are TRBV6-6 and TRBJ2-4; 8 bases agree with TRBD1. This CDR3 region has 16 residues. Germline V gene data show CDR1 as MNHNY and CDR2 as SVGAGI (reference sequence). V was pared by 5 bases and J by 1 base, with 7 bases of the junction left unmatched. The CDR3, as DNA: TGTGCCAGCAGTCCCGGACAGGGCAGGGCCAAAAACATTCAGTACTTC. Protein: CASSPGQGRAKNIQYF.